The sequence of this T cell receptor (beta chain) was determined in a study of blood T cell repertoires in COVID-19. Background on the study: Italy, Spain and the United States were the sources of the convalescent and acute COVID-19 samples. From T cells, B-cell-depleted T cells, or PBMCs came the material, which was cDNA or gDNA.

Original analysis: By means of reference gene primer amplification, nucleated cell counts were estimated. TCRdb keeps only in-frame clones here, not all; method: immunoSEQ multiplex PCR. V, J and clone size derive from that table, while D and trimming were established from the DNA sequence. The sample lists around 47,000 clones, roughly 71% occurring once. V was cut by 7 bases and J by 6 bases, with 19 bases left in between. The length of the CDR3 is 15 residues. CDR1 MNHEY and CDR2 SVGAGI come from the germline V gene. The chain couples TRBV6-5 to TRBJ1-3; D is unresolved. Sequenced input: peripheral blood. The clonotype was recovered from a man at least 80 years old with acute or convalescent COVID-19. CDR3 amino acids: CASTDGLTFLNTIYF. The CDR3 DNA follows: TGTGCCAGCACCGATGGGCTAACCTTCTTAAACACCATATATTTT.